The clone carrying this T cell receptor beta chain was found a few times. The CDR3 is made up of 13 amino acids. Germline values: CDR1 MDHEN, CDR2 SYDVKM. V was clipped by 4 bases and J by 7 bases; unmatched bases: 4. TCRdb processed the reads anew with MiXCR; each CDR3 protein has one entry. This sample yields over 150,000 distinct CDR3 sequences, of which approximately 15% are seen a single time; about a quarter belongs to the top ten. This sample was included in a study of T cell repertoires in cytomegalovirus infection. The sequence came from a human donor in good health (CMV status not recorded). Some clones in this sample may be carry-over from other donors' samples. The sequenced sample consisted of PBMCs. V and J are TRBV28 and TRBJ2-5; 9 positions agree with TRBD2. This CDR3 is CASSSSGKRTQYF. The CDR3 DNA reads as TGTGCCAGCAGTTCTAGCGGGAAGAGGACCCAGTACTTC.